The clone carrying this TCR beta chain was detected only once. Its antigen remains unknown. The record originates from a study of cytomegalovirus exposure and HLA in healthy donors. This CDR3 has 13 residues. With 6 bases removed from V and 1 base from J, the gap between germline ends came to 9 bases. Per germline, CDR1 SEHNR and CDR2 FQNEAQ (reference sequence). PCR amplification relied on 60 Vbeta primers (plus 13 Jbeta primers). Repertoires were generated with immunoSEQ multiplex PCR, while TCRdb's copy carries only in-frame clones and drops some. This sample has roughly 54,000 clones, with approximately 82% found just once. Findings and limits, study-wide: In a later analysis, an Asian-associated ancestry cluster reportedly showed fewer N-insertions than the roughly 700-donor mean. With high specificity and sensitivity, the classifier reportedly diagnosed cytomegalovirus status.

This sequence joins TRBV7-9 and TRBJ1-2; D call uncertain. The sample consisted of PBMCs. The receptor's source is a man between 45 and 60 years old in good health and CMV-seronegative. Here the CDR3 DNA reads TGTGCCAGCAGTTTCGGTAATAACTATGGCTACACCTTC. Translating it yields CASSFGNNYGYTF.